The 22 T cell receptor beta chains reported below all come from one sample, sequenced in a study of Ad26.COV2.S vaccination and SARS-CoV-2 variants. Treatment in this sample: around 19 received Ad26.COV2.S at low or high dose, single or two shots; roughly 5 received placebo; per-sample allocation not given. Sampling was performed 63 days after the first vaccine or placebo injection. The table came from immunoSEQ multiplex PCR; TCRdb's copy has only in-frame clones and leaves some out. The sample lists 250,000 to 300,000 clones; more than 70% were seen once. The sample here was peripheral blood, taken in a trial of Ad26.COV2.S vaccine versus placebo. All receptors derive from a person aged 18-65 years who received the Ad26.COV2.S COVID-19 vaccine or a placebo.

This chain uses TRBV6-5 with TRBJ2-1; D is unresolved. This CDR3 is built from 13 residues. The germline gives CDR1 MNHEY, CDR2 SVGAGI. V was shortened by 0 bases and J by 5 bases, with 5 bases between the two germline ends. The CDR3 protein is CASSYSGDNEQFF. The DNA for the CDR3 is TGTGCCAGCAGTTACTCGGGTGACAATGAGCAGTTCTTC.

Worth noting for this clone: Other DNA variants within this sample encode the same CDR3. The chain has TRBV5-1 and TRBJ1-4, with a weak D call TRBD1 (5 bases). Germline assignment: CDR1 SGHRS and CDR2 YFSETQ. The CDR3 extends over 14 amino acids. The V and J ends lost 0 bases and 4 bases respectively, with 7 bases between them. The CDR3 protein is CASSLGQLNEKLFF. CDR3 DNA sequence: TGCGCCAGCAGCTTGGGACAGCTTAATGAAAAACTGTTTTTT.

This clone was observed a few times. This chain uses TRBV28 with TRBJ1-1; 7 positions agree with TRBD1. The ends lost 5 bases at V and 6 bases at J; junction bases unmatched: 12. This CDR3 has 15 amino acids. Germline CDR1 MDHEN, CDR2 SYDVKM. The DNA of the CDR3 is TGTGCCAGCAGTACAATTGACAGGGTCTCCGCTGAAGCTTTCTTT. Translating it yields CASSTIDRVSAEAFF. Together with reference TRBV28 and TRBJ1-1, the CDR3 gives the full variable domain: DVKVTQSSRYLVKRTGEKVFLECVQDMDHENMFWYRQDPGLGLRLIYFSYDVKMKEKGDIPEGYSVSREKKERFSLILESASTNQTSMYLCASSTIDRVSAEAFFGQGTRLTVV.

This chain links TRBV4-2 with TRBJ2-7; no reliable D call. There are 15 residues in the CDR3. Germline V lookup: CDR1 LGHNA, CDR2 YNFKEQ. The V gene lost 2 bases and the J gene lost 2 bases, with 13 bases spanning the gap. The CDR3 coding sequence is TGTGCCAGCAGCCAAACGGTGGGCCACGCCTACGAGCAGTACTTC. Amino acid sequence: CASSQTVGHAYEQYF.

This clone appeared once. A read error may be the cause here, since a much bigger clone is one base away. As DNA, the CDR3 is TGTGCCAGCAGCCGGGACAGCTATGGCTACACCTTC. Residues: CASSRDSYGYTF. The chain is built from TRBV11-1 and TRBJ1-2, with TRBD1 identical over 7 bases. The CDR3 consists of 12 residues. Trimming at V came to 5 bases and at J to 4 bases, leaving 1 base not matched to a gene. The V gene's germline CDR1 is SGHAT and CDR2 FQDESV (reference sequence).

This rearrangement joins TRBV4-3 to TRBJ2-7; 8 nucleotides agree with TRBD1. This CDR3 contains 14 residues. The trim removed 3 bases at V and 0 bases at J, leaving 1 base unmatched. Germline CDR1 LGHNA, CDR2 YSLEER. The CDR3 spells CASSHGTGSYEQYF. The CDR3 DNA sequence: TGCGCCAGCAGCCACGGGACAGGCTCCTACGAGCAGTACTTC.

This sequence joins TRBV5-1 and TRBJ2-2; D is unresolved. CDR1 is SGHRS, CDR2 YFSETQ, per germline. Trimming removed 1 base from V and 0 bases from J, with 4 bases in between. The CDR3 extends over 14 amino acids. The CDR3 DNA sequence: TGCGCCAGCAGCTTGAGCCCGAACACCGGGGAGCTGTTTTTT. It is translated as CASSLSPNTGELFF.

This clone was counted once. The V and J genes are TRBV9 and TRBJ1-4; 8 bases match TRBD1. The CDR3 spans 15 residues. Germline CDR1 reads SGDLS; CDR2 reads YYNGEE. V dropped 3 bases and J dropped 3; count of bases not matched to a gene: 4. The CDR3 bases are TGTGCCAGCAGCGCGTCAGGGGGCTCTAATGAAAAACTGTTTTTT. It translates to CASSASGGSNEKLFF.

This sequence joins TRBV5-1 and TRBJ1-1; TRBD1 is a possible D gene (5 bases). Germline CDR1 SGHRS, CDR2 YFSETQ. The length of the CDR3 is 14 residues. The V gene lost 2 bases and the J gene lost 8 bases, with 16 bases spanning the gap. CDR3: CASSLGTQLIEAFF. The CDR3, as DNA: TGCGCCAGCAGCTTAGGGACTCAACTTATAGAAGCTTTCTTT.

V is TRBV5-1 and J is TRBJ2-6, with D maybe TRBD1 (6 bases). CDR1 is SGHRS, CDR2 YFSETQ, per germline. The CDR3 consists of 18 residues. V was pared by 1 base and J by 0 bases, with 14 bases between. CDR3 residues: CASSLLTGQSSGANVLTF. CDR3 nucleotides: TGCGCCAGCAGCTTGCTAACGGGACAAAGCTCTGGGGCCAACGTCCTGACTTTC.

The rearrangement uses TRBV27 and TRBJ2-7; TRBD2 matches 10 bases. The V segment lost 5 bases and the J segment 3 bases; nucleotides outside the gene matches: 7. The germline CDR1 and CDR2 sequences are MNHEY and SMNVEV (reference sequence). The CDR3 spans 15 residues. In DNA, the CDR3 is TGTGCCAGCAGTCCGCCGAGCGGGAGGGTCTACGAGCAGTACTTC. Translated: CASSPPSGRVYEQYF.

The CDR3 sequence is CASSLGGDYYGYTF. For the CDR3, the DNA is TGTGCCAGCAGCTTAGGCGGCGATTACTATGGCTACACCTTC. V and J are TRBV11-2 and TRBJ1-2; no reliable D call. From germline, CDR1 is SGHAT and CDR2 FQNNGV. The CDR3 sequence is 14 residues long. V lost 1 base to trimming and J lost 3 bases, with 9 bases between them.

The chain recombines TRBV5-1 with TRBJ2-7, with 10 bases identical to TRBD2. This CDR3 region has 17 residues. J lost 0 bases, V lost 2 bases, and 8 bases had no gene match. Per germline, CDR1 SGHRS and CDR2 YFSETQ. CDR3 amino acids: CASSFQAGGPSSYEQYF. CDR3 DNA: TGCGCCAGCAGCTTTCAAGCGGGAGGGCCTAGCTCCTACGAGCAGTACTTC.

The V gene is TRBV30, the J gene TRBJ1-2; D unclear. CDR3 size: 13 residues. V lost 1 base and J 3 bases, leaving 9 bases between the germline ends. CDR1 GTSNPN and CDR2 SVGIG come from the germline V gene (reference sequence). CDR3 loop: CAWSEGRYYGYTF. For the CDR3, the DNA is TGTGCCTGGAGTGAGGGCAGGTACTATGGCTACACCTTC.

The chain combines TRBV27 with TRBJ2-7; D is perhaps TRBD1 (5 bases). Trimming pared 0 bases from V and 1 base from J, leaving 10 bases between. The CDR3 consists of 15 residues. CDR1 MNHEY and CDR2 SMNVEV come from the germline V gene (reference sequence). This CDR3 reads CASSLSTEPSYEQYF. CDR3 in DNA: TGTGCCAGCAGTTTATCGACAGAGCCTTCCTACGAGCAGTACTTC.

V usage is TRBV3-1 (or the pseudogene TRBV3-2) and J usage is TRBJ2-2, with 9 bases that match TRBD1. The trim removed 4 bases at V and 5 bases at J, leaving 5 bases unmatched. The CDR3 sequence is 15 residues long. Per germline, CDR1 LGHDT and CDR2 YNNKEL (reference sequence). This CDR3 is CASSPRDRATGELFF. For the CDR3, the DNA is TGTGCCAGCAGCCCCCGGGACAGGGCAACCGGGGAGCTGTTTTTT.

The chain couples TRBV6-6 to TRBJ1-2; 7 positions agree with TRBD1. Unmatched junction bases numbered 6, after V lost 6 bases and J lost 2 bases. CDR1 MNHNY and CDR2 SVGAGI come from the germline V gene (reference sequence). The CDR3 consists of 14 residues. The CDR3 is CASSLQGSNYGYTF. CDR3 bases: TGTGCCAGCAGCCTACAGGGGTCCAACTATGGCTACACCTTC.

The V gene is TRBV16, the J gene TRBJ2-1, with D uncertain. Germline CDR1 is KGHSY and CDR2 is FQNENV. The CDR3 extends over 15 amino acids. Trimming left V 2 bases short and J 0 bases short, with 8 bases between. CDR3 nucleotides: TGTGCCAGCAGCCAAGAAGAGAGCTCCTACAATGAGCAGTTCTTC. The encoded protein is CASSQEESSYNEQFF.

The V and J genes are TRBV6-5 and TRBJ1-3; D gene ambiguous. Germline V gene sequence: CDR1 MNHEY, CDR2 SVGAGI. There are 15 residues in the CDR3. Trimming left V 2 bases short and J 0 bases short, with 8 bases between. The CDR3 nucleotides are TGTGCCAGCAGTTACGGTGGGGACTCTGGAAACACCATATATTTT. This translates into CASSYGGDSGNTIYF.

This sequence joins TRBV5-1 and TRBJ2-2; tentative D call: TRBD2 (6 bases). V was clipped by 0 bases and J by 0 bases, with 18 bases between them. Germline values: CDR1 SGHRS, CDR2 YFSETQ. The CDR3 has 19 amino acids. The DNA of the CDR3 is TGCGCCAGCAGCTTGGGGTCCTGGGGAGCGGGTACGAACACCGGGGAGCTGTTTTTT. Protein: CASSLGSWGAGTNTGELFF. Based on the CDR3 plus reference TRBV5-1 and TRBJ2-2, the full variable domain is KAGVTQTPRYLIKTRGQQVTLSCSPISGHRSVSWYQQTPGQGLQFLFEYFSETQRNKGNFPGRFSGRQFSNSRSEMNVSTLELGDSALYLCASSLGSWGAGTNTGELFFGEGSRLTVL.

CDR3 residues: CASSASGSYEQYF. CDR3 coding DNA: TGCGCCAGCAGTGCCAGTGGGTCCTACGAGCAGTACTTC. The chain uses TRBV10-1 and TRBJ2-7; D is unresolved. Germline lookup yields CDR1 WNHNN and CDR2 SYGVQD (reference sequence). This CDR3 spans 13 amino acids. V was clipped by 4 bases and J by 1 base, with 8 bases between them.

V usage is TRBV7-9 and J usage is TRBJ2-3; D is unresolved. Germline assignment: CDR1 SEHNR and CDR2 FQNEAQ (reference sequence). The CDR3 has 14 amino acids. Trimming left V 5 bases short and J 8 bases short, with 17 bases between. CDR3 protein: CASSMGPPPGTQYF. The CDR3 DNA reads as TGTGCCAGCAGCATGGGCCCTCCCCCGGGTACGCAGTATTTT.